One and the same sample provided the 18 T cell receptor beta chains below, sequenced in a study of blood T cells in healthy people across ages. PCR was performed a second time for about 7 to 11 cycles using a sample-barcoded 5' primer and a J-beta primer mix. One entry per CDR3 protein results from TCRdb running MiXCR on the 5' RACE reads. The table lists about 1.1 million distinct CDR3 sequences, under 40% of them singletons. The sequenced sample consisted of blood. All receptors derive from a young man in good health.

The chain carries TRBV3-1 and TRBJ2-3; D could derive from TRBD1 or TRBD2 (5 bases each). The V gene's germline CDR1 is LGHDT and CDR2 YNNKEL (reference sequence). V lost 1 base and J 1 base, leaving 9 bases between the germline ends. This CDR3 has 15 residues. In DNA form, the CDR3 reads TGTGCCAGCAGCCAAGGAAGGGACCGCACAGATACGCAGTATTTT. Its protein product is CASSQGRDRTDTQYF.

The rearrangement uses TRBV9 and TRBJ1-5; D is unresolved. The CDR3 consists of 13 residues. The germline gives CDR1 SGDLS, CDR2 YYNGEE. V was pared by 0 bases and J by 7 bases, with 8 bases between. The CDR3, as DNA: TGTGCCAGCAGCGTAGCGCCGGGACAGCCCCAGCATTTT. This translates into CASSVAPGQPQHF.

This chain links TRBV24-1 with TRBJ2-3; TRBD1 matches 11 bases. The trim removed 7 bases at V and 2 bases at J, leaving 10 bases unmatched. CDR1 and CDR2 (germline): KGHDR, SFDVKD. This CDR3 has 17 residues. The CDR3, as DNA: TGTGCCACCAGCCCGGCCCCGGACAGGGGGCCCACAGATACGCAGTATTTT. Encoded protein: CATSPAPDRGPTDTQYF.

This chain uses TRBV5-1 with TRBJ2-3, with TRBD1 as a possible D gene (6 bases). Germline CDR1 SGHRS, CDR2 YFSETQ. The germline V and J ends were trimmed by 6 bases and 8 bases, with 22 bases remaining between them. The CDR3 loop spans 15 amino acids. CDR3 coding DNA: TGCGCCAGCAACCCTCTACAGGGAGCCTCAGGTACGCAGTATTTT. Encoded protein: CASNPLQGASGTQYF.

This clonotype was detected a few times. The CDR3: CASSLPQGNEQFF. CDR3 DNA sequence: TGTGCCAGCAGCTTACCACAGGGAAATGAGCAGTTCTTC. This chain uses TRBV13 with TRBJ2-1, with TRBD1 as a possible D gene (6 bases). Germline V lookup: CDR1 PRHDT, CDR2 FYEKMQ (reference sequence). The ends were cut back, 2 bases at V and 7 bases at J, with 9 bases in the middle. This CDR3 has 13 residues. Filled out from reference TRBV13 and TRBJ2-1, the complete variable domain reads AAGVIQSPRHLIKEKRETATLKCYPIPRHDTVYWYQQGPGQDPQFLISFYEKMQSDKGSIPDRFSAQQFSDYHSELNMSSLELGDSALYFCASSLPQGNEQFFGPGTRLTVL.

The V call is TRBV12-3 or TRBV12-4, the J call TRBJ2-4; the match to TRBD2 covers 9 bases. V was clipped by 3 bases and J by 0 bases; unmatched bases: 6. The CDR3 has 17 amino acids. CDR3 residues: CASSLASGVLAKNIQYF. The CDR3 nucleotides are TGTGCCAGCAGTTTGGCTAGCGGGGTGCTAGCCAAAAACATTCAGTACTTC.

This chain links TRBV11-2 with TRBJ2-1, with TRBD2 matching over 8 bases. The CDR3 has 16 residues. Trimming removed 1 base from V and 0 bases from J; junction bases left unmatched: 2. The germline V gene encodes CDR1 SGHAT and CDR2 FQNNGV. CDR3 amino acids: CASSLVLAGSYNEQFF. The CDR3 DNA follows: TGTGCCAGCAGCTTAGTTCTAGCGGGCTCCTACAATGAGCAGTTCTTC.

As for this clonotype: The junction and the germline gene differ at one end; a read error may be behind it. DNA of the CDR3: TGTGCCAGCAGCCAAGGACGGAACTCTTACGAGCAGAACTTC. Translation: CASSQGRNSYEQNF. The rearrangement joins TRBV3-1 to TRBJ2-7; D is ambiguous. This CDR3 region has 14 residues. The germline gives CDR1 LGHDT, CDR2 YNNKEL (reference sequence).

The rearrangement joins TRBV5-5 to TRBJ2-3; 9 positions match TRBD2. The J segment lost 1 base and the V segment lost 7 bases, leaving 7 bases of the junction unmatched. The CDR3 runs to 15 residues. From germline, CDR1 is SGHKS and CDR2 YYEKEE (reference sequence). DNA for the CDR3: TGTGCCAGCTCCTTAGCGGGGGCCCGCACAGATACGCAGTATTTT. Its protein is CASSLAGARTDTQYF.

This chain uses TRBV15 with TRBJ1-5, with no clear D. Between the trimmed V and J ends, which lost 4 bases and 4 bases, there was a span of 8 bases. Germline V CDR1 and CDR2: LNHNV, YYDKDF (reference sequence). The CDR3 spans 13 residues. CDR3: CATSINGNQPQHF. The CDR3 nucleotides read TGTGCCACCAGCATCAACGGAAATCAGCCCCAGCATTTT. Filled out from reference TRBV15 and TRBJ1-5, the complete variable domain reads DAMVIQNPRYQVTQFGKPVTLSCSQTLNHNVMYWYQQKSSQAPKLLFHYYDKDFNNEADTPDNFQSRRPNTSFCFLDIRSPGLGDTAMYLCATSINGNQPQHFGDGTRLSIL.

This clonotype was counted only a few times. The J gene is TRBJ1-2, the V gene TRBV4-1; possible D gene TRBD1, 6 bases. The CDR3 consists of 15 residues. With 2 bases removed from V and 2 bases from J, the gap between germline ends came to 12 bases. The germline gives CDR1 MGHRA, CDR2 YSYEKL. The DNA of the CDR3 is TGCGCCAGCAGCCAACCTCAGGGGCGGAACTATGGCTACACCTTC. Encoded protein: CASSQPQGRNYGYTF.

In its sample, this clonotype was seen a few times. The V gene is TRBV15, the J gene TRBJ1-5; tentatively, D is TRBD1 (5 bases). From germline, CDR1 is LNHNV and CDR2 YYDKDF (reference sequence). The CDR3 runs 17 residues. V was cut by 0 bases and J by 6 bases, with 18 bases left in between. This chain's CDR3 is CATSRDRSGLLAQPQHF. In DNA, the CDR3 is TGTGCCACCAGCAGAGATCGTTCGGGACTCCTTGCTCAGCCCCAGCATTTT.

This clonotype was picked up a small number of times. The gene calls are TRBV5-5 and TRBJ2-1; D unclear. The V end was cut by 5 bases, the J end by 5 bases, with 20 bases between. Germline CDR1 is SGHKS and CDR2 is YYEKEE (reference sequence). This CDR3 spans 16 amino acids. Here the CDR3 DNA reads TGTGCCAGCAGATACTCTAGGGCAAAGCTAAACAATGAGCAGTTCTTC. This encodes CASRYSRAKLNNEQFF. Supplemented by reference TRBV5-5 and TRBJ2-1, the full variable domain reads DAGVTQSPTHLIKTRGQQVTLRCSPISGHKSVSWYQQVLGQGPQFIFQYYEKEERGRGNFPDRFSARQFPNYSSELNVNALLLGDSALYLCASRYSRAKLNNEQFFGPGTRLTVL.

J is TRBJ2-1 and V is TRBV15; 10 bases match TRBD1. The CDR3 is 15 residues long. Germline assignment: CDR1 LNHNV and CDR2 YYDKDF (reference sequence). After removal of 5 bases from V and 3 bases from J, the junction contained 4 bases not matched to a gene. The CDR3 sequence is CATSVGQGSYNEQFF. The DNA for the CDR3 is TGTGCCACCAGCGTGGGACAGGGGAGCTACAATGAGCAGTTCTTC.

Points on this clonotype: This sequence may be a read error, since a much larger clone differs from it by one base. CDR3 bases: TGTGCCGGCAGCTTAGAGTCAGATACGCAGTATTTT. The encoded protein is CAGSLESDTQYF. This chain connects TRBV13 to TRBJ2-3; no firm D call. The CDR3 extends over 12 amino acids. Germline V gene lookup returns CDR1 PRHDT and CDR2 FYEKMQ (reference sequence).

The chain has TRBV20-1 and TRBJ2-5, with D perhaps TRBD1 (5 bases). Looked up from germline, CDR1 is DFQATT and CDR2 is SNEGSKA (reference sequence). The CDR3 is 13 amino acids. Between the trimmed V and J ends, which lost 3 bases and 7 bases, there was a span of 15 bases. This CDR3 reads CSASITGIRTQYF. The CDR3 DNA reads as TGCAGTGCTAGCATAACAGGAATCCGGACCCAGTACTTC.

This clonotype was detected a few times. The chain recombines TRBV4-3 with TRBJ2-6; no definite D call. This CDR3 has 16 residues. The germline CDR1 and CDR2 sequences are LGHNA and YSLEER. Trimming left V 4 bases short and J 4 bases short, with 14 bases between. This CDR3 reads CASSRMPTEGANVLTF. CDR3 coding DNA: TGCGCCAGCAGCCGTATGCCAACGGAAGGGGCCAACGTCCTGACTTTC.

The chain employs TRBV12-3 or TRBV12-4 and TRBJ2-1; D may be TRBD1 (6 bases). The CDR3 is 15 amino acids. V was cut by 6 bases and J by 3 bases, with 15 bases left in between. The CDR3 region has the DNA TGTGCCAGCAGGAACAGGGAAAGTTTCTACAATGAGCAGTTCTTC. It yields the protein CASRNRESFYNEQFF.